A single sample gave rise to the 22 T cell receptor beta chains below, sequenced in a study of blood T cells in healthy people across ages. The use of a sample-barcoded 5' primer and a J-beta primer mix characterized a second PCR of about 6 to 11 cycles. TCRdb independently ran MiXCR on the 5' RACE reads; one entry per CDR3 protein. Here the sample spans 540,000 or so distinct CDR3 sequences, 24% being singletons. These records were also assigned to another study, of T cells of mothers and their children.

Material: blood. Source of these receptors: a boy aged 10-17 years in good health.

The J gene is TRBJ1-2, the V gene TRBV10-3; D uncertain. CDR3 length equals 14 residues. Germline V gene lookup returns CDR1 ENHRY and CDR2 SYGVKD. Trimming took off 2 bases at V and 6 bases at J, with 13 bases between the two ends. The CDR3 DNA is TGTGCCATCAGTGAGGTCGGAGAGAACCATGGCTACACCTTC. Residues: CAISEVGENHGYTF.

In this sample, this clonotype turned up a few times. One junction end disagrees with the germline gene, perhaps due to a read error. The J gene is TRBJ2-5, the V gene TRBV7-2; 7 nucleotides agree with TRBD2. There are 14 residues in the CDR3. In germline, CDR1 is SGHTA, CDR2 FQGNSA. The chain's CDR3 is CACSPLGGRWTQYF. In DNA form, the CDR3 reads TGTGCCTGCAGCCCATTGGGAGGGCGGTGGACCCAGTACTTC.

Only a few counts were recorded for this clonotype. The V gene is TRBV9, the J gene TRBJ2-7, with a weak D call TRBD1 (8 bases). This CDR3 is built from 15 residues. Trimming removed 0 bases from V and 4 bases from J, with 14 bases in between. The V gene's germline CDR1 is SGDLS and CDR2 YYNGEE. The CDR3: CASSVAGQGGYEQYF. CDR3 nucleotide sequence: TGTGCCAGCAGCGTAGCAGGACAGGGAGGGTACGAGCAGTACTTC.

This clonotype occurred a few times. The V and J genes are TRBV7-9 and TRBJ2-3; TRBD2 aligns across 9 bases. The germline CDR1 and CDR2 sequences are SEHNR and FQNEAQ (reference sequence). Losses at the gene ends were 4 bases for V and 0 bases for J; bases not matched to a gene: 8. This CDR3 spans 17 amino acids. CDR3: CASSSTITSGSTDTQYF. The CDR3 nucleotides are TGTGCCAGCAGCTCCACGATTACTAGCGGGAGCACAGATACGCAGTATTTT.

The chain recombines TRBV5-6 with TRBJ2-7, with D tentatively TRBD2 (5 bases). V lost 0 bases and J lost 0, with 10 bases in between. The CDR3 extends over 15 amino acids. Germline assignment: CDR1 SGHDT and CDR2 YYEEEE. The CDR3 DNA sequence: TGTGCCAGCAGCTTGGGATGGGAGATCTCCTACGAGCAGTACTTC. This translates into CASSLGWEISYEQYF.

V gene TRBV4-1 combines with J gene TRBJ2-7; D gene uncertain. CDR1 MGHRA and CDR2 YSYEKL come from the germline V gene. The V end lost 0 bases, the J end lost 3 bases, and 12 bases lay between the germline ends. The CDR3 has 15 amino acids. The CDR3 region has the DNA TGCGCCAGCAGCCAAGATATCAGCGCTTACTACGAGCAGTACTTC. Its protein product is CASSQDISAYYEQYF.

This clonotype was observed a few times. V and J are TRBV5-6 and TRBJ2-7; D remains ambiguous. CDR3 length equals 14 residues. Trimming pared 2 bases from V and 4 bases from J, leaving 13 bases between. Germline CDR1 SGHDT, CDR2 YYEEEE. Written as DNA, the CDR3 is TGTGCCAGCAGCTTCCGGAACTACCCATACGAGCAGTACTTC. It yields the protein CASSFRNYPYEQYF.

V and J are TRBV4-1 and TRBJ1-1, with D possibly matching TRBD1 (5 bases). The CDR3 length is 13 residues. The germline V and J ends were trimmed by 1 base and 10 bases, with 13 bases remaining between them. The germline V gene encodes CDR1 MGHRA and CDR2 YSYEKL. Here the CDR3 reads CASSQALRDAAFF. The CDR3 DNA follows: TGCGCCAGCAGCCAAGCCCTCAGGGATGCAGCTTTCTTT.

There are a few counts of this clonotype. The V gene is TRBV9, the J gene TRBJ1-4; D possibly corresponds to TRBD1 (5 bases). Trimming pared 7 bases from V and 1 base from J, leaving 11 bases between. The CDR3 totals 14 residues. From germline, CDR1 is SGDLS and CDR2 YYNGEE. As DNA, the CDR3 is TGTGCCAGCGGGGCCCTCGGAACTAATGAAAAACTGTTTTTT. This codes for CASGALGTNEKLFF.

A few counts support this clonotype. This chain links TRBV9 with TRBJ2-5, with 7 bases fitting TRBD2. The J call may be wrong; the DNA end is better matched by TRBJ2-1. CDR1 is SGDLS and CDR2 is YYNGEE in the germline V gene. There are 16 residues in the CDR3. The CDR3 sequence: CASSVGSTSEFNEQFF. The CDR3 nucleotides read TGTGCCAGCAGCGTAGGTTCTACTAGCGAGTTCAATGAGCAGTTCTTC.

This clonotype was counted a single time. The V and J genes are TRBV4-3 and TRBJ1-1, with 9 bases that match TRBD1. The V segment lost 1 base and the J segment 2 bases; nucleotides outside the gene matches: 5. The CDR3 runs 16 residues. The V gene's germline CDR1 is LGHNA and CDR2 YSLEER. CDR3 amino acids: CASSQGGTGPNTEAFF. In DNA, the CDR3 is TGCGCCAGCAGCCAAGGCGGGACAGGGCCTAACACTGAAGCTTTCTTT.

The chain is built from TRBV5-5 and TRBJ2-7, with 7 nucleotides matching TRBD1. The CDR3 covers 14 residues. J gave up 7 bases and V 1 base, and 8 bases lay outside the gene matches. From germline, CDR1 is SGHKS and CDR2 YYEKEE (reference sequence). CDR3 in amino acids: CASSLRQGRVEQYF. The DNA of the CDR3 is TGTGCCAGCAGCTTGAGACAGGGAAGAGTGGAGCAGTACTTC.

This clonotype occurred a few times. The V call is TRBV10-3, the J call TRBJ2-1; D call uncertain. CDR3 length equals 13 residues. The ends were cut back, 0 bases at V and 6 bases at J, with 6 bases in the middle. Germline-derived CDR1 and CDR2 are ENHRY and SYGVKD. The CDR3 nucleotides are TGTGCCATCAGTGAGTCGGTTGGCAATGAGCAGTTCTTC. Its translation is CAISESVGNEQFF.

This clonotype was observed a few times. V usage is TRBV27 and J usage is TRBJ1-1; D unclear. The CDR3 spans 14 residues. V was trimmed by 2 bases and J by 4 bases, leaving 11 bases between them. Germline CDR1 and CDR2: MNHEY and SMNVEV (reference sequence). CDR3 sequence reads: CASSLIVGGTEAFF. The CDR3 DNA follows: TGTGCCAGCAGTTTAATCGTGGGCGGCACTGAAGCTTTCTTT.

In its sample, this clonotype was seen many times. The gene calls are TRBV11-2 and TRBJ2-7; D gene uncertain. The CDR3 runs 15 residues. CDR1 is SGHAT, CDR2 FQNNGV, per germline. V was clipped by 1 base and J by 3 bases, with 13 bases between them. This chain's CDR3 is CASSLGSLFNYEQYF. The CDR3 DNA follows: TGTGCCAGCAGCTTAGGATCGCTATTTAACTACGAGCAGTACTTC.

V gene TRBV3-1 combines with J gene TRBJ2-3; D is uncertain. From germline, CDR1 is LGHDT and CDR2 YNNKEL (reference sequence). Trimming removed 1 base at V and 5 bases at J, with 13 bases between. The CDR3 extends over 15 amino acids. CDR3 DNA sequence: TGTGCCAGCAGCCAAGCGCCGCGTCACGGAGATACGCAGTATTTT. The encoded protein is CASSQAPRHGDTQYF.

This clonotype was detected a few times. The chain uses TRBV18 and TRBJ2-7; D is ambiguous. The CDR3 consists of 11 residues. V was shortened by 8 bases and J by 2 bases, with 7 bases between the two germline ends. CDR1 is KGHSH and CDR2 is LQKENI in the germline V gene. CDR3 DNA sequence: TGTGCCAGCCGAAGGACCTACGAGCAGTACTTC. Its protein is CASRRTYEQYF. Combining the CDR3 with reference TRBV18 and TRBJ2-7 gives the whole variable domain NAGVMQNPRHLVRRRGQEARLRCSPMKGHSHVYWYRQLPEEGLKFMVYLQKENIIDESGMPKERFSAEFPKEGPSILRIQQVVRGDSAAYFCASRRTYEQYFGPGTRLTVT.

This clonotype was counted only a few times. CDR3 residues: CSARGLSRTGIYEQYF. The CDR3 DNA sequence: TGCAGTGCTAGGGGGCTCTCGAGGACAGGGATCTACGAGCAGTACTTC. The V and J genes are TRBV20-1 and TRBJ2-7; 8 nucleotides agree with TRBD1. The CDR3 has 16 residues. Germline CDR1 and CDR2: DFQATT and SNEGSKA (reference sequence). V shed 3 bases and J 3 bases; nucleotides not matched to a gene: 13.

The V call is TRBV29-1, the J call TRBJ2-1, with TRBD2 matching 9 bases. The V gene's germline CDR1 is SQVTM and CDR2 ANQGSEA. J lost 5 bases, V lost 3 bases, and 11 bases had no gene match. The CDR3 loop spans 16 amino acids. The CDR3 is CSVEPVPPSGNNEQFF. CDR3 sequence (DNA): TGCAGCGTTGAGCCGGTCCCTCCTAGCGGGAACAATGAGCAGTTCTTC.

This clonotype was found a few times. The chain joins TRBV28 to TRBJ1-2; D is unresolved. The germline CDR1 and CDR2 sequences are MDHEN and SYDVKM. The CDR3 has 12 amino acids. V was pared by 7 bases and J by 6 bases, with 12 bases between. As DNA, the CDR3 is TGTGCCAGCACCAGGAACAGAGATGGCTACACCTTC. Its translation: CASTRNRDGYTF.

This clonotype showed up just a few times. V gene TRBV29-1 combines with J gene TRBJ2-3; D may match TRBD1 or TRBD2 (6 bases each). Trimming left V 6 bases short and J 2 bases short, with 15 bases between. This CDR3 region has 14 residues. Per the germline V gene, CDR1 is SQVTM and CDR2 is ANQGSEA. The CDR3 loop is CSVVEGGYTDTQYF. CDR3 nucleotides: TGCAGCGTGGTTGAGGGGGGTTACACAGATACGCAGTATTTT.

This clonotype turned up a few times. Written as DNA, the CDR3 is TGTGCCAGCGGCTGCAAACCTCGGGGGATCGTCCCTCATTTT. Translation gives CASGCKPRGIVPHF. This rearrangement joins TRBV7-6 to TRBJ1-5, with D maybe TRBD1 (5 bases). The CDR3 spans 14 residues. The germline gives CDR1 SGHVS, CDR2 FNYEAQ. V lost 8 bases and J lost 16, with 27 bases in between. Variable domain in full (rest from reference TRBV7-6 and TRBJ1-5): GAGVSQSPRYKVTKRGQDVALRCDPISGHVSLYWYRQALGQGPEFLTYFNYEAQQDKSGLPNDRFSAERPEGSISTLTIQRTEQRDSAMYRCASGCKPRGIVPHFGDGTRLSIL.